This T cell receptor beta chain emerged from a study of vaccination effects on CD4 cells after COVID-19. Study conclusions and caveats: After vaccination, at late timepoints, clones induced by infection and by vaccine contracted markedly.

Turning to this clone: The target antigen is unknown.

CDR1 is SGHTA, CDR2 FQGTGA, per germline. Trimming stripped 1 base from V and 6 bases from J, with 11 bases between. CDR3 length: 14 residues. Profiled with immunoSEQ multiplex PCR; TCRdb holds only in-frame clones, not every one. The table includes tens of thousands of clones, just under 75% detected once. Before any sequencing was done, the ViraFEST assay used viral peptide pools to expand antigen-specific CD4+ T cells. Isolation of CD4+ T cells took place after about nine days of culture. From March to December 2020, the person had a SARS-CoV-2 infection that was confirmed by PCR. Each well held 1.5 million to 2.5 million PBMC cultured with around 10 ug/ml peptides and about 10 IU/ml IL-2.

Sequencing used CD4+ T cells from PBMCs cultured with a peptide pool, obtained before COVID-19 vaccination. The J gene is TRBJ2-3, the V gene TRBV7-3; D perhaps matches TRBD2 (7 bases). The receptor comes from a human donor who had a prior SARS-CoV-2 infection. The CDR3 nucleotides read TGTGCCAGCAGCTTAAGGGGGGGGCACGATACGCAGTATTTT. Translated, it gives CASSLRGGHDTQYF.